These 10 T cell receptor beta chains came from one sample sequenced in a study of PD-L1 blockade in urothelial cancer. TCRdb keeps only in-frame clones here, not all; method: immunoSEQ multiplex PCR. The table lists about 80,000 clones, around four fifths of them singletons, with roughly 6.6% in the top ten. Time point of the sample: pretreatment peripheral blood. This specimen consisted of PBMCs, obtained around atezolizumab (anti-PD-L1) treatment. The receptors were sampled from a man aged 40-49 years with urothelial cancer.

The V and J genes are TRBV5-1 and TRBJ2-3, with TRBD1 matching over 7 bases. With 2 bases clipped from V and 2 bases from J, the junction kept 8 bases outside the gene matches. The germline V gene encodes CDR1 SGHRS and CDR2 YFSETQ. This CDR3 is built from 16 residues. The CDR3 sequence: CASSFTTGTDTDTQYF. The CDR3 nucleotides are TGCGCCAGCAGCTTCACGACAGGGACCGACACAGATACGCAGTATTTT.

The chain is built from TRBV30 and TRBJ2-7; TRBD1 matches at 7 bases. Per germline, CDR1 GTSNPN and CDR2 SVGIG (reference sequence). The CDR3 extends over 13 amino acids. V lost 3 bases, J lost 2 bases, and 4 bases stayed unmatched. The CDR3 DNA follows: TGTGCCTGGAGGGCCGGACAGGCCTACGAGCAGTACTTC. This translates into CAWRAGQAYEQYF.

The chain joins TRBV20-1 to TRBJ2-3, with D unresolved. The length of the CDR3 is 11 residues. V was clipped by 4 bases and J by 6 bases, with 8 bases between them. Germline assignment: CDR1 DFQATT and CDR2 SNEGSKA (reference sequence). CDR3 in amino acids: CSATPEDTQYF. In DNA, the CDR3 is TGCAGTGCTACGCCGGAGGATACGCAGTATTTT.

V is TRBV6-5 and J is TRBJ1-2; 9 nucleotides match TRBD1. Germline trimming cut 6 bases from V and 8 bases from J; bases unmatched to any gene: 7. Germline V gene data show CDR1 as MNHEY and CDR2 as SVGAGI. The CDR3 is 13 amino acids. CDR3 protein: CASRTRDRAGYTF. As DNA, the CDR3 is TGTGCCAGCAGAACCCGGGACAGGGCGGGCTACACCTTC.

The rearrangement joins TRBV7-9 to TRBJ2-7, with 9 nucleotides matching TRBD1. J lost 2 bases, V lost 6 bases, and 5 bases had no gene match. The CDR3 totals 14 residues. Germline V gene lookup returns CDR1 SEHNR and CDR2 FQNEAQ (reference sequence). CDR3 nucleotide sequence: TGTGCCAGCAGTCGGGACAGGGTACCCTACGAGCAGTACTTC. This encodes CASSRDRVPYEQYF.

The chain has TRBV27 and TRBJ2-1, with a possible D match to TRBD2 (6 bases). CDR3 length: 15 residues. Germline V gene lookup returns CDR1 MNHEY and CDR2 SMNVEV (reference sequence). Deletions cut 8 bases from V and 9 bases from J, with 23 bases between. In nucleotides, the CDR3 is TGTGCCAGCGGGATTTCCGACCGGAGGGAAAGTGAGCAGTTCTTC. It encodes CASGISDRRESEQFF.

The chain joins TRBV11-2 to TRBJ2-2, with a possible D match to TRBD1 (5 bases). This CDR3 region has 15 residues. The V gene lost 4 bases and the J gene lost 1 base, with 10 bases spanning the gap. In germline, CDR1 is SGHAT, CDR2 FQNNGV. The CDR3 spells CASSSQGLNTGELFF. The CDR3 DNA sequence: TGTGCCAGCAGCTCCCAGGGTCTGAACACCGGGGAGCTGTTTTTT.

The chain uses TRBV2 and TRBJ2-5; D gene uncertain. Germline V gene sequence: CDR1 SNHLY, CDR2 FYNNEI. V lost 2 bases, J lost 5 bases, and 12 bases lay in between. The CDR3 totals 14 residues. Here the CDR3 DNA reads TGTGCCAGCAGTGAACGGTTCCCGTTGGAGACCCAGTACTTC. Translating gives CASSERFPLETQYF.

This sequence joins TRBV9 and TRBJ2-3; possibly TRBD2 for D (6 bases). CDR1 SGDLS and CDR2 YYNGEE come from the germline V gene. The V end lost 3 bases, the J end lost 0 bases, and 11 bases lay between the germline ends. CDR3 length: 15 residues. This CDR3 is CASSAVAASTDTQYF. The CDR3 DNA follows: TGTGCCAGCAGCGCCGTAGCGGCTAGCACAGATACGCAGTATTTT. Looking up the rest from reference TRBV9 and TRBJ2-3 gives the full variable domain: DSGVTQTPKHLITATGQRVTLRCSPRSGDLSVYWYQQSLDQGLQFLIQYYNGEERAKGNILERFSAQQFPDLHSELNLSSLELGDSALYFCASSAVAASTDTQYFGPGTRLTVL.

This rearrangement joins TRBV29-1 to TRBJ2-7, with TRBD2 as a possible D gene (6 bases). This CDR3 has 15 residues. CDR1 is SQVTM, CDR2 ANQGSEA, per germline. V was trimmed by 6 bases and J by 1 base, leaving 19 bases between them. CDR3 sequence (DNA): TGCAGCGTCGCCGGAGGGGAGATTCCATCCTACGAGCAGTACTTC. Translated: CSVAGGEIPSYEQYF.